Listed here are 22 T cell receptor beta chains from one sample, sequenced in a study of T cell clonotyping in hematopoietic cell transplantation. TCRdb's table, derived via immunoSEQ multiplex PCR, lists solely in-frame clones and lacks some. The sample has several thousand clones, approximately 30% seen once; the top ten hold about a sixth. Material: peripheral blood mononuclear cells, obtained 30 days after allogeneic stem cell transplant. The origin of the receptors is a female patient aged 50-65 years who had an allogeneic stem cell transplant from an unrelated donor, so the T cells may come from the graft donor. Some clones in this sample may be carry-over from other donors' samples.

This clone turned up a few times. The chain couples TRBV19 to TRBJ1-1; 7 nucleotides align to TRBD1. V lost 9 bases to trimming and J lost 1 base; unmatched junction nucleotides: 5. Germline-derived CDR1 and CDR2 are LNHDA and SQIVND (reference sequence). The CDR3 extends over 13 amino acids. Here the CDR3 reads CASDRVPNTEAFF. The CDR3 nucleotides read TGTGCCAGCGACAGGGTTCCGAACACTGAAGCTTTCTTT.

V gene TRBV6-6 combines with J gene TRBJ1-2; D unresolved. The V end was cut by 0 bases, the J end by 1 base, with 6 bases between. The CDR3 has 14 residues. Germline V gene sequence: CDR1 MNHNY, CDR2 SVGAGI (reference sequence). The chain's CDR3 is CASSYSEGNYGYTF. The CDR3 nucleotides are TGTGCCAGCAGTTACTCGGAGGGTAACTATGGCTACACCTTC.

Sample share makes this clone medium-sized. The chain couples TRBV2 to TRBJ2-7, with D possibly being TRBD1 (5 bases). Trimming took off 3 bases at V and 7 bases at J, with 7 bases between the two ends. The CDR3 extends over 11 amino acids. Germline CDR1 and CDR2: SNHLY and FYNNEI. The CDR3 spells CASSDQGEQYF. As DNA, the CDR3 is TGTGCCAGCAGTGACCAGGGAGAGCAGTACTTC.

V usage is TRBV4-1 and J usage is TRBJ1-2; the D is unclear. Between the trimmed V and J ends, which lost 0 bases and 11 bases, there was a span of 13 bases. Germline lookup yields CDR1 MGHRA and CDR2 YSYEKL. The CDR3 is 13 residues long. In DNA form, the CDR3 reads TGCGCCAGCAGCCAAGATCGGGGATCCCTGTACACCTTC. Its protein is CASSQDRGSLYTF.

The genes are TRBV29-1 and TRBJ1-2; D unresolved. The CDR3 consists of 11 residues. Trimming shortened V by 5 bases and J by 6 bases, and 10 bases separated the two germline ends. Germline-derived CDR1 and CDR2 are SQVTM and ANQGSEA. DNA for the CDR3: TGCAGCGTTACAGCGAACCATGGCTACACCTTC. Residues: CSVTANHGYTF.

In its sample, this clone was seen a few times. The gene calls are TRBV20-1 and TRBJ2-7, with 9 bases matching TRBD1. J lost 7 bases, V lost 5 bases, and 3 bases had no gene match. The CDR3 has 11 residues. Germline lookup yields CDR1 DFQATT and CDR2 SNEGSKA (reference sequence). DNA of the CDR3: TGCAGTGCTGGGACAGGGAAAGAGCAGTACTTC. Protein product: CSAGTGKEQYF.

The chain joins TRBV30 to TRBJ2-7; 7 nucleotides match TRBD1. J gave up 3 bases and V 8 bases, and 13 bases lay outside the gene matches. Germline-derived CDR1 and CDR2 are GTSNPN and SVGIG (reference sequence). The CDR3 runs 14 residues. The CDR3 coding sequence is TGTGCCCGGCGACAGGGTAGCGTTTACTACGAGCAGTACTTC. Translating it yields CARRQGSVYYEQYF.

This clone was seen a few times. V is TRBV30 and J is TRBJ2-3; tentatively, D is TRBD2 (6 bases). The germline gives CDR1 GTSNPN, CDR2 SVGIG (reference sequence). This CDR3 is built from 14 residues. V dropped 4 bases and J dropped 3 bases, with 14 bases sitting between them. This CDR3 reads CAWTPGVGTDTQYF. CDR3 nucleotide sequence: TGTGCCTGGACTCCGGGAGTCGGGACAGATACGCAGTATTTT.

This rearrangement joins TRBV30 to TRBJ1-5; D is undetermined. Trimming removed 4 bases from V and 3 bases from J, with 13 bases in between. This CDR3 contains 14 residues. From germline, CDR1 is GTSNPN and CDR2 SVGIG (reference sequence). The DNA of the CDR3 is TGTGCCTGGACCGCAGACGGCTCCAATCAGCCCCAGCATTTT. Translating it yields CAWTADGSNQPQHF.

This clone has only a few counts. V and J are TRBV30 and TRBJ2-5, with D possibly being TRBD1 or TRBD2 (5 bases each). V shed 0 bases and J shed 7 bases, with 9 bases lying between them. The CDR3 has 12 residues. Germline CDR1 is GTSNPN and CDR2 is SVGIG (reference sequence). This CDR3 reads CAWSVCGGTQYF. The CDR3 DNA is TGTGCCTGGAGTGTATGTGGGGGGACCCAGTACTTC.

The chain recombines TRBV30 with TRBJ1-6, with D perhaps matching TRBD1 (6 bases). CDR3 length equals 14 residues. The germline V gene has CDR1 GTSNPN and CDR2 SVGIG (reference sequence). Trimming took 5 bases from V and 10 from J, leaving 18 bases between them. CDR3 amino acids: CAWGTIAKGSPLHF. DNA for the CDR3: TGTGCCTGGGGGACAATCGCGAAAGGATCACCCCTCCACTTT. The whole variable domain, remainder taken from reference TRBV30 and TRBJ1-6, is SQTIHQWPATLVQPVGSPLSLECTVEGTSNPNLYWYRQAAGRGLQLLFYSVGIGQISSEVPQNLSASRPQDRQFILSSKKLLLSDSGFYLCAWGTIAKGSPLHFGNGTRLTVT.

This chain uses TRBV27 with TRBJ1-6; TRBD1 might be the D (5 bases). CDR3 length: 15 amino acids. CDR1 and CDR2 (germline): MNHEY, SMNVEV (reference sequence). V lost 1 base to trimming and J lost 8 bases, with 12 bases between them. The CDR3 protein is CASSLYRGRDSPLHF. CDR3 coding DNA: TGTGCCAGCAGTTTATATCGGGGCAGGGATTCACCCCTCCACTTT.

This chain links TRBV29-1 with TRBJ2-3; D ambiguous. CDR3 length: 15 residues. Looked up from germline, CDR1 is SQVTM and CDR2 is ANQGSEA. Trimming left V 3 bases short and J 0 bases short, with 13 bases between. CDR3 in amino acids: CSVDVRVLSTDTQYF. The CDR3 nucleotides read TGCAGCGTTGATGTCCGGGTACTTAGCACAGATACGCAGTATTTT.

The V gene is TRBV10-3, the J gene TRBJ2-7; D may be TRBD2 (6 bases). Germline V CDR1 and CDR2: ENHRY, SYGVKD. The CDR3 extends over 14 amino acids. Trimming took 8 bases from V and 2 from J, leaving 16 bases between them. Written as DNA, the CDR3 is TGTGCCATCGGTTTCGGCGGCGGGACCTACGAGCAGTACTTC. Its protein is CAIGFGGGTYEQYF.

This clone was counted once. This sequence joins TRBV30 and TRBJ1-2, with no clear D. V gave up 3 bases and J gave up 2 bases, with 16 bases separating them. CDR3 size: 15 residues. Germline lookup yields CDR1 GTSNPN and CDR2 SVGIG (reference sequence). The CDR3 sequence is CAWSVPGRTNYGYTF. DNA for the CDR3: TGTGCCTGGAGCGTTCCCGGACGGACGAACTATGGCTACACCTTC.

The chain combines TRBV13 with TRBJ2-7, with a possible D match to TRBD2 (5 bases). Trimming pared 5 bases from V and 2 bases from J, leaving 10 bases between. The CDR3 extends over 13 amino acids. The germline CDR1 and CDR2 sequences are PRHDT and FYEKMQ (reference sequence). The DNA of the CDR3 is TGTGCCAGCAGCCAAGGACTTACCTACGAGCAGTACTTC. This encodes CASSQGLTYEQYF.

The rearrangement links TRBV25-1 to TRBJ2-6, with D perhaps matching TRBD1 (6 bases). Germline V CDR1 and CDR2: MGHDK, SYGVNS. V was pared by 1 base and J by 17 bases, with 12 bases between. The CDR3 is made up of 12 amino acids. As DNA, the CDR3 is TGTGCCAGCAGTGAATCAGACAGGTCTATGACTTTC. It yields the protein CASSESDRSMTF.

This clone counts as medium-sized. The rearrangement uses TRBV6-7 and TRBJ2-7; D gene uncertain. TRBV6-7 is noted as an ORF with a role that remains uncertain. This CDR3 is built from 17 residues. Trimming took 0 bases from V and 3 from J, leaving 18 bases between them. CDR3 residues: CASSYSETRELDYEQYF. The CDR3 DNA is TGTGCCAGCAGTTACTCGGAGACTCGCGAACTCGACTACGAGCAGTACTTC.

This clone has a handful of counts. The J gene is TRBJ2-1, the V gene TRBV6-5; D unresolved. The germline V gene has CDR1 MNHEY and CDR2 SVGAGI. The V end lost 6 bases, the J end lost 6 bases, and 12 bases lay between the germline ends. This CDR3 has 13 amino acids. As DNA, the CDR3 is TGTGCCAGCAGCCCCTGGCGGTTCAATGAGCAGTTCTTC. Its translation is CASSPWRFNEQFF.

V usage is TRBV4-1 and J usage is TRBJ1-5; tentative D call: TRBD1 (6 bases). The CDR3 runs 17 residues. Trimming removed 0 bases at V and 3 bases at J, with 15 bases between. Germline V gene data show CDR1 as MGHRA and CDR2 as YSYEKL. This CDR3 is CASSQDSGQNFNQPQHF. Here the CDR3 DNA reads TGCGCCAGCAGCCAAGATTCGGGACAAAACTTCAATCAGCCCCAGCATTTT.

By its share, this clone is medium-sized. The chain couples TRBV10-3 to TRBJ1-2, with unresolved D. There are 11 residues in the CDR3. CDR1 and CDR2 from the germline V gene are ENHRY and SYGVKD. V lost 11 bases and J lost 6, with 13 bases in between. The CDR3 region has the DNA TGTGCCGGCCTTCCCTTCGATGGCTACACCTTC. Amino acids: CAGLPFDGYTF.

This chain links TRBV30 with TRBJ2-7; D gene ambiguous. Trimming took 0 bases from V and 5 from J, leaving 14 bases between them. CDR1 and CDR2 from the germline V gene are GTSNPN and SVGIG (reference sequence). The CDR3 is 14 amino acids. The CDR3, as DNA: TGTGCCTGGAGTGTACCTGGGTTGGTCAACGAGCAGTACTTC. Amino acids: CAWSVPGLVNEQYF.